This section outlines one T cell receptor beta chain sequence together with its context. Antigen: not known. This CDR3 spans 16 amino acids. Trimming took 6 bases from V and 2 from J, leaving 17 bases between them. The germline gives CDR1 SGHDN, CDR2 FVKESK. The sample comes from a study of OX40 agonist ivuxolimab in advanced cancers. The overall study: Patient treatment consisted of intravenous ivuxolimab administration every 2 weeks at 0.01 to 10 mg/kg. Those treated in dose escalation had hepatocellular carcinoma, melanoma, renal cell cancer or head and neck cancer.

TCRdb's table, derived via immunoSEQ multiplex PCR, lists solely in-frame clones and lacks some. The sample has 81,000 or so clones, roughly 91% seen once. General study findings and limits: Researchers report that CD8+ T cells had, on average, more expanded clones than CD4+. The study observed clonal expansion of CD4+ and CD8+ blood T cells by week 6 at 0.1 to 3.0 mg/kg.

The sample here was CD4+ or CD8+ T cells sorted from blood, taken in a trial of the OX40 agonist ivuxolimab. The chain employs TRBV14 and TRBJ2-1; a weak D match, TRBD2 (5 bases). The TCR comes from an adult with an advanced solid tumor such as melanoma, head and neck, liver or kidney cancer. Here the CDR3 reads CASSHGEADPYNEQFF. CDR3 sequence (DNA): TGTGCCAGCAGTCACGGAGAAGCGGACCCCTACAATGAGCAGTTCTTC.